Listed below are T cell receptor beta chains from one sample, sequenced in a study of blood T cell repertoires in COVID-19. Sequencing was performed with immunoSEQ multiplex PCR; in TCRdb, only in-frame clones are kept and a portion is missing. Found here are about 390,000 clones, around nine tenths of them singletons; the top ten hold about a tenth. The sequenced material came from PBMCs or T cells enriched from blood (not recorded which). The receptors were sampled from a woman in her forties or fifties who had recovered from COVID-19. Each CDR3 is given with its conserved first and last residue. D genes are given only for firm matches. A row's size may be missing; if present it is once, few, many or a size class.

j_gene: TRBJ1-2
v_gene: TRBV13
d_gene: TRBD1
abundance: .
len: 16
CDR3aa: CASTRRDRLNLYGYTF
CDR3nt: TGTGCCAGCACACGTCGGGACAGGCTTAATCTTTATGGCTACACCTTC

j_gene: TRBJ1-2
v_gene: TRBV6-5
d_gene: TRBD1
abundance: few
len: 14
CDR3aa: CASRLKEGARGYTF
CDR3nt: TGTGCCAGCAGACTAAAAGAGGGGGCGCGTGGCTACACCTTC

j_gene: TRBJ1-4
v_gene: TRBV28
d_gene: .
abundance: .
len: 11
CDR3aa: CASVENEKLFF
CDR3nt: TGTGCCAGCGTAGAGAATGAAAAACTGTTTTTT

j_gene: TRBJ2-5
v_gene: TRBV7-9
d_gene: TRBD1
abundance: .
len: 14
CDR3aa: CASRPRQGRETQYF
CDR3nt: TGTGCCAGCAGACCTCGACAGGGGCGAGAGACCCAGTACTTC

j_gene: TRBJ1-2
v_gene: TRBV2
d_gene: .
abundance: .
len: 13
CDR3aa: CASSLDRLYGYTF
CDR3nt: TGTGCCAGCAGCCTCGACAGACTCTATGGCTACACCTTC

j_gene: TRBJ1-1
v_gene: TRBV19
d_gene: .
abundance: few
len: 14
CDR3aa: CASSSPGGPGEAFF
CDR3nt: TGTGCCAGTAGTAGCCCGGGGGGACCAGGCGAAGCTTTCTTT

j_gene: TRBJ2-5
v_gene: TRBV11-2
d_gene: TRBD2
abundance: .
len: 15
CDR3aa: CASSSTGTREETQYF
CDR3nt: TGTGCCAGCAGCTCAACCGGGACTAGGGAAGAGACCCAGTACTTC

j_gene: TRBJ1-6
v_gene: TRBV5-1
d_gene: .
abundance: .
len: 14
CDR3aa: CASSVGGDNSPLHF
CDR3nt: TGCGCCAGCAGCGTTGGGGGGGATAATTCACCCCTCCACTTT

j_gene: TRBJ1-2
v_gene: TRBV18
d_gene: .
abundance: .
len: 13
CDR3aa: CASSPDNTYGYTF
CDR3nt: TGTGCCAGCTCACCAGACAACACTTATGGCTACACCTTC

j_gene: TRBJ1-1
v_gene: TRBV4-3
d_gene: .
abundance: .
len: 16
CDR3aa: CASSQDPPIRDTEAFF
CDR3nt: TGCGCCAGCAGCCAAGATCCGCCAATTCGGGACACTGAAGCTTTCTTT

j_gene: TRBJ1-2
v_gene: TRBV28
d_gene: .
abundance: .
len: 14
CDR3aa: CASSFIQGRSGYTF
CDR3nt: TGTGCCAGCAGTTTCATCCAGGGGCGGAGTGGCTACACCTTC